The 23 T cell receptor beta chains reported below all come from one sample, sequenced in a study of radiotherapy plus CTLA-4 blockade in lung cancer. Method: immunoSEQ multiplex PCR; TCRdb's copy keeps in-frame clones and lacks some. The sample has more than 95,000 clones, under 85% seen once. This sample comprised peripheral blood, obtained from a patient treated with radiotherapy plus ipilimumab. These receptor sequences come from a human donor with non-small cell lung cancer who had a partial response to radiotherapy plus ipilimumab. Some clones in this sample may be carry-over from other donors' samples.

This clone came up a few times. The chain recombines TRBV7-2 with TRBJ2-3; a possible D gene is TRBD2 (6 bases). Trimming shortened V by 2 bases and J by 6 bases, and 12 bases separated the two germline ends. Germline V gene sequence: CDR1 SGHTA, CDR2 FQGNSA. The CDR3 sequence is 14 residues long. CDR3 nucleotide sequence: TGTGCCAGCAGCTTAAAGGCGGGGAGGGATACGCAGTATTTT. This codes for CASSLKAGRDTQYF. Drawing the rest from reference TRBV7-2 and TRBJ2-3, the complete variable domain is GAGVSQSPSNKVTEKGKDVELRCDPISGHTALYWYRQSLGQGLEFLIYFQGNSAPDKSGLPSDRFSAERTGGSVSTLTIQRTQQEDSAVYLCASSLKAGRDTQYFGPGTRLTVL.

This clone was counted a few times. This rearrangement joins TRBV5-1 to TRBJ1-2; D is uncertain. This CDR3 contains 13 residues. Per the germline V gene, CDR1 is SGHRS and CDR2 is YFSETQ. V was trimmed by 1 base and J by 5 bases, leaving 9 bases between them. CDR3 loop: CASSLREPYGYTF. The CDR3 bases are TGCGCCAGCAGCTTGCGAGAGCCTTATGGCTACACCTTC.

This clone was seen more than once but under ten times. V and J are TRBV6-6 and TRBJ1-1, with no clear D. The V gene lost 6 bases and the J gene lost 4 bases, with 15 bases spanning the gap. Per the germline V gene, CDR1 is MNHNY and CDR2 is SVGAGI (reference sequence). This CDR3 has 14 residues. The CDR3 is CASRRAESGTEAFF. In nucleotides, the CDR3 is TGTGCCAGCAGAAGGGCGGAGAGCGGCACTGAAGCTTTCTTT.

The chain is built from TRBV7-8 and TRBJ2-7; tentative D call: TRBD2 (6 bases). The V end lost 5 bases, the J end lost 6 bases, and 17 bases lay between the germline ends. Germline CDR1 and CDR2: SGHVS and FQNEAQ. The CDR3 sequence is 14 residues long. The CDR3 DNA follows: TGTGCCAGCAGCCTCGGGACTCGAGAGCGCGAGCAGTACTTC. Translating gives CASSLGTREREQYF.

This clone was seen ten or more times. This chain joins TRBV6-5 and TRBJ1-1; tentatively, D is TRBD1 (6 bases). V was clipped by 8 bases and J by 4 bases, with 8 bases between them. Germline values: CDR1 MNHEY, CDR2 SVGAGI. The CDR3 is made up of 11 amino acids. This chain's CDR3 is CASRGGTEAFF. DNA for the CDR3: TGTGCCAGCCGAGGGGGCACTGAAGCTTTCTTT.

This clone appeared once. The genes are TRBV12-2 and TRBJ2-5; the listed D gene, TRBD1, was not tested against the DNA. TRBV12-2 is an annotated pseudogene. The length of the CDR3 is 17 residues. CDR3 in DNA: TGTGCAAGTCGCTTAGCGGGCGTGTCGTCGACCAAAGAGACCCAGTACTTC. It codes for CASRLAGVSSTKETQYF.

The rearrangement joins TRBV7-8 to TRBJ2-2; D may be TRBD1 (7 bases). Between the trimmed V and J ends, which lost 1 base and 6 bases, there was a span of 21 bases. The germline V gene has CDR1 SGHVS and CDR2 FQNEAQ. The CDR3 contains 18 residues. CDR3 nucleotide sequence: TGTGCCAGCAGCTTAGTGGAGGGGGCGTTTCGAAGGGCCGGGGAGCTGTTTTTT. Amino acids: CASSLVEGAFRRAGELFF.

In this sample, this clone turned up once. CDR3 DNA sequence: TGTGCCAGCAGCAAGAAGTTGAGGGGGCGGACTGAAGCTTTCTTT. Its protein is CASSKKLRGRTEAFF. The chain carries TRBV21-1 and TRBJ1-1; the table's D gene call, TRBD1, was not cross checked with the DNA. TRBV21-1 is classified as a pseudogene. CDR3 length equals 15 residues.

This clone was counted only a few times. The rearrangement uses TRBV9 and TRBJ2-3; 12 bases line up with TRBD2. The CDR3 is 17 amino acids. From germline, CDR1 is SGDLS and CDR2 YYNGEE. J lost 7 bases, V lost 0 bases, and 9 bases had no gene match. In DNA form, the CDR3 reads TGTGCCAGCAGCGTAGCGGCTAGCGGGGGGGCCTCGAATACGCAGTATTTT. Translation: CASSVAASGGASNTQYF.

The J gene is TRBJ1-4, the V gene TRBV29-1, with a weak D call TRBD1 (5 bases). CDR3 size: 14 residues. The ends were cut back, 2 bases at V and 8 bases at J, with 15 bases in the middle. Germline CDR1 and CDR2: SQVTM and ANQGSEA. The CDR3 coding sequence is TGCAGCGTTGAATCGGCTAACCAGGGAGAAAAACTGTTTTTT. This translates into CSVESANQGEKLFF.

The rearrangement uses TRBV28 and TRBJ1-4, with TRBD1 identical over 9 bases. CDR3 length: 14 residues. V lost 4 bases to trimming and J lost 4 bases; unmatched junction nucleotides: 1. The germline CDR1 and CDR2 sequences are MDHEN and SYDVKM. The CDR3 bases are TGTGCCAGCAGTTCGACAGGGGGTAATGAAAAACTGTTTTTT. This encodes CASSSTGGNEKLFF.

This rearrangement joins TRBV27 to TRBJ2-7, with 8 bases identical to TRBD2. The CDR3 covers 13 residues. Germline CDR1 reads MNHEY; CDR2 reads SMNVEV (reference sequence). V shed 4 bases and J 3 bases; nucleotides not matched to a gene: 2. The CDR3 nucleotides read TGTGCCAGCAGTTCCGGGACTAGCTACGAGCAGTACTTC. Amino acids: CASSSGTSYEQYF.

This chain joins TRBV10-3 and TRBJ2-3, with 9 bases matching TRBD1. The CDR3 sequence is 15 residues long. Germline V gene sequence: CDR1 ENHRY, CDR2 SYGVKD. V shed 3 bases, J shed 3 bases, and the junction held 4 bases outside the gene matches. Here the CDR3 reads CAISELGQGTDTQYF. CDR3 DNA: TGTGCCATCAGTGAACTCGGACAGGGGACAGATACGCAGTATTTT.

With respect to this clone: Its ends do not fully match the called genes, so a read error is possible. The gene calls are TRBV5-6 and TRBJ1-2; 7 nucleotides line up with TRBD1. The CDR3 runs to 15 residues. The germline gives CDR1 SGHDT, CDR2 YYEEEE. The CDR3 sequence is CANSDRQGTNYGYTF. Written as DNA, the CDR3 is TGTGCCAACAGCGATCGACAGGGTACTAACTATGGCTACACCTTC.

The chain employs TRBV19 and TRBJ1-2; a weak D match, TRBD1 (5 bases). Germline loops: CDR1 LNHDA, CDR2 SQIVND (reference sequence). Trimming removed 0 bases from V and 7 bases from J, with 12 bases in between. The CDR3 contains 14 residues. The CDR3 bases are TGTGCCAGTAGTATAGAAGTTACAGGTTCTGGCTACACCTTC. Protein: CASSIEVTGSGYTF.

CDR3 sequence reads: CASSSRLGPLEQYF. In nucleotides, the CDR3 is TGTGCCAGCAGTTCTCGACTGGGGCCCCTCGAGCAGTACTTC. The chain joins TRBV6-1 to TRBJ2-7; TRBD1 is a possible D gene (5 bases). CDR3 length: 14 amino acids. The germline CDR1 and CDR2 sequences are MNHNS and SASEGT. The V end was cut by 5 bases, the J end by 6 bases, with 17 bases between.

The chain combines TRBV9 with TRBJ2-7; 10 bases line up with TRBD2. Trimming at V came to 3 bases and at J to 6 bases, leaving 0 bases not matched to a gene. The germline V gene has CDR1 SGDLS and CDR2 YYNGEE. The CDR3 covers 12 residues. CDR3 region: CASSGTSGEQYF. The CDR3 DNA follows: TGTGCCAGCAGCGGGACTAGCGGCGAGCAGTACTTC. Complete variable domain (other parts from reference TRBV9 and TRBJ2-7): DSGVTQTPKHLITATGQRVTLRCSPRSGDLSVYWYQQSLDQGLQFLIQYYNGEERAKGNILERFSAQQFPDLHSELNLSSLELGDSALYFCASSGTSGEQYFGPGTRLTVT.

This clone was seen only a few times. V usage is TRBV29-1 and J usage is TRBJ2-1; tentative D call: TRBD1 (7 bases). Germline lookup yields CDR1 SQVTM and CDR2 ANQGSEA. Trimming shortened V by 3 bases and J by 8 bases, and 14 bases separated the two germline ends. CDR3 length: 13 residues. This CDR3 is CSVEGQGGYEQFF. The CDR3 DNA reads as TGCAGCGTTGAGGGTCAGGGGGGCTATGAGCAGTTCTTC.

V usage is TRBV28 and J usage is TRBJ1-6; 7 nucleotides align to TRBD1. The junction had 3 bases not matched to a gene; V was cut back by 3 bases and J by 4 bases. The V gene's germline CDR1 is MDHEN and CDR2 SYDVKM. The CDR3 is made up of 15 amino acids. The CDR3: CASSLGTVYNSPLHF. DNA for the CDR3: TGTGCCAGCAGTTTGGGGACAGTGTATAATTCACCCCTCCACTTT.

The chain combines TRBV5-4 with TRBJ2-7; D ambiguous. Germline V gives CDR1 SGHNT, CDR2 YYREEE (reference sequence). CDR3 length equals 16 residues. V shed 4 bases and J shed 3 bases, with 20 bases lying between them. CDR3 in amino acids: CASSGHSLRLDYEQYF. As DNA, the CDR3 is TGTGCCAGCAGCGGCCACAGTCTAAGGTTGGACTACGAGCAGTACTTC.

The chain links TRBV6-1 to TRBJ1-1; 9 positions match TRBD1. J gave up 3 bases and V 1 base, and 9 bases lay outside the gene matches. CDR1 is MNHNS and CDR2 is SASEGT in the germline V gene. This CDR3 region has 17 residues. The CDR3 sequence: CASSEGQGVKRHTEAFF. In DNA, the CDR3 is TGTGCCAGCAGTGAAGGACAGGGGGTCAAACGGCACACTGAAGCTTTCTTT.

The V call is TRBV4-2, the J call TRBJ2-7, with D possibly being TRBD1 (6 bases). CDR3 length: 16 amino acids. V was trimmed by 0 bases and J by 4 bases, leaving 16 bases between them. The V gene's germline CDR1 is LGHNA and CDR2 YNFKEQ. Here the CDR3 DNA reads TGTGCCAGCAGCCAAGATTGGGGCAGGGGAGCGTACGAGCAGTACTTC. This encodes CASSQDWGRGAYEQYF.

This clone was found a few times. The chain carries TRBV5-4 and TRBJ2-2, with TRBD1 matching 8 bases. Trimming cost V 4 bases and J 5 bases; bases outside gene matches: 10. The CDR3 is made up of 16 amino acids. CDR1 and CDR2 (germline): SGHNT, YYREEE (reference sequence). Here the CDR3 reads CASSKQDRARTGELFF. CDR3 bases: TGTGCCAGCAGCAAACAGGACAGGGCTCGAACCGGGGAGCTGTTTTTT.